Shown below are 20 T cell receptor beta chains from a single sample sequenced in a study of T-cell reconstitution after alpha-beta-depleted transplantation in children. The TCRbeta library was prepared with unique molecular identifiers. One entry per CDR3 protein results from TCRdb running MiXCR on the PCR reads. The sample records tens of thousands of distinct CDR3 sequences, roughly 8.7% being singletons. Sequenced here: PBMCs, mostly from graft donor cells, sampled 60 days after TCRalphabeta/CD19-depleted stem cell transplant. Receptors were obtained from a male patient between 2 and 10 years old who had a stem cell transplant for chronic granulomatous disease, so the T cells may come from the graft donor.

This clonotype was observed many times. The CDR3 DNA reads TGTGCCAGTAGCCCCCTCACGGGCACCGGGGAGCTGTTTTTT. It codes for CASSPLTGTGELFF. This chain joins TRBV19 and TRBJ2-2; D uncertain. The CDR3 is made up of 14 amino acids. Germline CDR1 reads LNHDA; CDR2 reads SQIVND (reference sequence). The ends were cut back, 6 bases at V and 4 bases at J, with 12 bases in the middle.

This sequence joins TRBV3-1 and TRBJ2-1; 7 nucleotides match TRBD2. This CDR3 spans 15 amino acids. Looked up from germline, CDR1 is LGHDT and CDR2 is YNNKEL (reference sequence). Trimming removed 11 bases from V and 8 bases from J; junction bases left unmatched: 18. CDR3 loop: CACCQDGLAVDEQFF. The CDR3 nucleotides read TGTGCCTGCTGCCAAGATGGTCTAGCGGTCGATGAGCAGTTCTTC.

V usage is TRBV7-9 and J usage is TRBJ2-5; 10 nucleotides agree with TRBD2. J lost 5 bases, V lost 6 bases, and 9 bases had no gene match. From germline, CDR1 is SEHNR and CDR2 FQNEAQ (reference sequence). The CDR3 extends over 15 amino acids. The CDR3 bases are TGTGCCAGCAGATCCAGCGGGAGGGCCGCGGAGACCCAGTACTTC. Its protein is CASRSSGRAAETQYF.

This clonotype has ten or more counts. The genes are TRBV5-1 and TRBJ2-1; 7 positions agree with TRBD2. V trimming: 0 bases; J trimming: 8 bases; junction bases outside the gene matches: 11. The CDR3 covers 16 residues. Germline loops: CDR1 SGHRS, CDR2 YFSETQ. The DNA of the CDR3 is TGCGCCAGCAGCTTGGAGAGGAGCGGGGCCCCTTATGAGCAGTTCTTC. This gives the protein CASSLERSGAPYEQFF.

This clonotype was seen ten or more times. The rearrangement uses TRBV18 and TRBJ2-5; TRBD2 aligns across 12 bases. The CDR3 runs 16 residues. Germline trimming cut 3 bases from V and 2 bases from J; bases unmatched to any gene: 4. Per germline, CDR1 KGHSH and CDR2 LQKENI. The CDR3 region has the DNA TGTGCCAGCTCACCTGGGACTAGCGGGTCGCAAGAGACCCAGTACTTC. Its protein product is CASSPGTSGSQETQYF.

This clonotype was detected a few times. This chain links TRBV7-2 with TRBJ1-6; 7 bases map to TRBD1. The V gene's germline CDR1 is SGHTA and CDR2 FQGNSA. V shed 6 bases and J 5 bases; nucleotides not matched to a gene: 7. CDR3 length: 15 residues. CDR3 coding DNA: TGTGCCAGCAGGAGGGACAGTCTCGATAATTCACCCCTCCACTTT. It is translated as CASRRDSLDNSPLHF.

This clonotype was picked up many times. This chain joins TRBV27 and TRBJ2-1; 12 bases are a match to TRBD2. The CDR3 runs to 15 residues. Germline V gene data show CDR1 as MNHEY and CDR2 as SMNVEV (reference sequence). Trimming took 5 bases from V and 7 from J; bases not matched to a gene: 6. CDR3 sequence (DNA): TGTGCCAGCAGTCCGACTAGCGGGAGTGTGAATGAGCAGTTCTTC. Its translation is CASSPTSGSVNEQFF.

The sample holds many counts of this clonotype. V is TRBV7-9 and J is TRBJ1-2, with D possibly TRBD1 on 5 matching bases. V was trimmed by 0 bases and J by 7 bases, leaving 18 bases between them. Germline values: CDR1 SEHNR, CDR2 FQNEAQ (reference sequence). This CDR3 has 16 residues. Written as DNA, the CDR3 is TGTGCCAGCAGCTTAGCAGGGGCAGAAGGCGGTTCTGGCTACACCTTC. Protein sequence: CASSLAGAEGGSGYTF.

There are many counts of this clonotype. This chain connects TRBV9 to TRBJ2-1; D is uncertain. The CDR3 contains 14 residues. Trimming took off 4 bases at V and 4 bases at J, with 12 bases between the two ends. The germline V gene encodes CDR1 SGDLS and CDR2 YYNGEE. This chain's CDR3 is CASSPTAKYNEQFF. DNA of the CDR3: TGTGCCAGCAGCCCAACTGCTAAGTACAATGAGCAGTTCTTC. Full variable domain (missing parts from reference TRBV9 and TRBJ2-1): DSGVTQTPKHLITATGQRVTLRCSPRSGDLSVYWYQQSLDQGLQFLIQYYNGEERAKGNILERFSAQQFPDLHSELNLSSLELGDSALYFCASSPTAKYNEQFFGPGTRLTVL.

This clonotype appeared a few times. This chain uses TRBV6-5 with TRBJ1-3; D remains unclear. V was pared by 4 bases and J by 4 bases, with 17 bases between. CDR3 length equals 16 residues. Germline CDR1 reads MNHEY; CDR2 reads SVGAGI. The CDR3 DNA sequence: TGTGCCAGCAGTTCCGAACTGCTCCTCGGGGGAAACACCATATATTTT. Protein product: CASSSELLLGGNTIYF.

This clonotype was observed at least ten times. In DNA, the CDR3 is TGTGCCAGCAGTTTCTCCCCCGTCTATGGCTACACCTTC. Translation gives CASSFSPVYGYTF. The V call is TRBV27, the J call TRBJ1-2; no reliable D call. The V gene's germline CDR1 is MNHEY and CDR2 SMNVEV (reference sequence). The V end was cut by 3 bases, the J end by 4 bases, with 9 bases between. This CDR3 has 13 residues.

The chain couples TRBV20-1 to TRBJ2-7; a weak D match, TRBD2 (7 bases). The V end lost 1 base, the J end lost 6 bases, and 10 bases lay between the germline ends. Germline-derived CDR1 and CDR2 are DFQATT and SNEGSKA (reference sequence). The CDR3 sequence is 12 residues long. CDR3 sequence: CSARVGGREQYF. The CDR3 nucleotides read TGCAGTGCTAGAGTGGGGGGGCGCGAGCAGTACTTC.

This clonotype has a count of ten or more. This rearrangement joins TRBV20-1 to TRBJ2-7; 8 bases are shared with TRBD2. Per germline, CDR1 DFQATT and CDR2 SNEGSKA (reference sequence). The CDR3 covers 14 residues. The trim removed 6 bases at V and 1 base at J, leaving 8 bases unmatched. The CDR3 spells CSAFNSGTSYEQYF. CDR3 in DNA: TGCAGTGCCTTCAATAGCGGGACGTCCTACGAGCAGTACTTC.

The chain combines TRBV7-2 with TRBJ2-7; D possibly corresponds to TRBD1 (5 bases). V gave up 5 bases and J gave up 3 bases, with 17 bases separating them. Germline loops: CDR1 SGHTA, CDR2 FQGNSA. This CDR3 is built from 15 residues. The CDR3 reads CASSPTTGSYYEQYF. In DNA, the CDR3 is TGTGCCAGCAGCCCGACCACAGGTTCGTACTACGAGCAGTACTTC.

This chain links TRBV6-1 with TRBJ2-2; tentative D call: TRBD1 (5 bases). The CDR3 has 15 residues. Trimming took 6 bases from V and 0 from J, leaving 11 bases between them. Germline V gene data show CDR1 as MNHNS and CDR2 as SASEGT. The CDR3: CASSTDRSNTGELFF. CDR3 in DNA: TGTGCCAGCAGCACCGACAGATCGAACACCGGGGAGCTGTTTTTT.

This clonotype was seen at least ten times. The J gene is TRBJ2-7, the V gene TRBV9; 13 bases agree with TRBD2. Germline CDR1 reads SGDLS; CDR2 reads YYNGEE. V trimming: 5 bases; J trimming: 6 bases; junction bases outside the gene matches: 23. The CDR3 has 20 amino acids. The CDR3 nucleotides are TGTGCCAGCAGAAGCTATCCGGGGACTAGCGGGACCACGCAAGGGGTCGAGCAGTACTTC. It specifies CASRSYPGTSGTTQGVEQYF. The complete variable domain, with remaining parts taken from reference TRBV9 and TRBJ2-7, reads DSGVTQTPKHLITATGQRVTLRCSPRSGDLSVYWYQQSLDQGLQFLIQYYNGEERAKGNILERFSAQQFPDLHSELNLSSLELGDSALYFCASRSYPGTSGTTQGVEQYFGPGTRLTVT.

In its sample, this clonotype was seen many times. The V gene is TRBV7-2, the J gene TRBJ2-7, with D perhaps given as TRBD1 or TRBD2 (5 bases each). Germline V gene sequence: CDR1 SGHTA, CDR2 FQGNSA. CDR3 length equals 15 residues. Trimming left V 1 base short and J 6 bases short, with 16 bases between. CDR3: CASSLVPQGTSEQYF. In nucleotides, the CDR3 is TGTGCCAGCAGCTTAGTACCCCAAGGGACGAGCGAGCAGTACTTC.

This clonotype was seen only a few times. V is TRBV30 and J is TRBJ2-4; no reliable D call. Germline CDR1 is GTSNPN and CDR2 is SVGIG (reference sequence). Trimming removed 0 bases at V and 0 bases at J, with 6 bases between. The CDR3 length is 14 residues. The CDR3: CAWSVLSAKNIQYF. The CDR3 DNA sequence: TGTGCCTGGAGTGTACTGTCAGCCAAAAACATTCAGTACTTC.

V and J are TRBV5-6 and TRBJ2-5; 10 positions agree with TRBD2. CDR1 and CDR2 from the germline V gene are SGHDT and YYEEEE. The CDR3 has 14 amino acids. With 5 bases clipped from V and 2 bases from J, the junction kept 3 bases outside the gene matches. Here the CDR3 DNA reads TGTGCCAGCAGTTTACTAGCGGGACAAGAGACCCAGTACTTC. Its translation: CASSLLAGQETQYF.

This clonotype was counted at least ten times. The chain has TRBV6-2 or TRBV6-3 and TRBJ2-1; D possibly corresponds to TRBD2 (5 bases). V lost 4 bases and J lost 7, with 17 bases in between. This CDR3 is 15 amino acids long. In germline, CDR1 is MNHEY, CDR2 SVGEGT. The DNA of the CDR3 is TGTGCCAGCAGTTCCATACTGGGAGCGTGGAATGAGCAGTTCTTC. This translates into CASSSILGAWNEQFF.